This entry concerns a single T cell receptor (beta chain). TCRdb's copy holds only in-frame clones and misses some; the assay was immunoSEQ multiplex PCR. Of tens of thousands of clones in the sample, 65% to 90% were seen once. The ends were cut back, 5 bases at V and 4 bases at J, with 23 bases in the middle. Germline V gives CDR1 ENHRY, CDR2 SYGVKD. This CDR3 comprises 18 residues. The sample is drawn from a study of control samples from healthy donors and cancer patients. V is TRBV10-3 and J is TRBJ1-4; TRBD1 might be the D (6 bases). The receptor was derived from a man aged 40-49 years in good health. What was sequenced was blood. CDR3 sequence reads: CAISRGTGTAPLNEKLFF. In DNA form, the CDR3 reads TGTGCCATCAGTAGGGGGACCGGGACTGCTCCCCTTAATGAAAAACTGTTTTTT.